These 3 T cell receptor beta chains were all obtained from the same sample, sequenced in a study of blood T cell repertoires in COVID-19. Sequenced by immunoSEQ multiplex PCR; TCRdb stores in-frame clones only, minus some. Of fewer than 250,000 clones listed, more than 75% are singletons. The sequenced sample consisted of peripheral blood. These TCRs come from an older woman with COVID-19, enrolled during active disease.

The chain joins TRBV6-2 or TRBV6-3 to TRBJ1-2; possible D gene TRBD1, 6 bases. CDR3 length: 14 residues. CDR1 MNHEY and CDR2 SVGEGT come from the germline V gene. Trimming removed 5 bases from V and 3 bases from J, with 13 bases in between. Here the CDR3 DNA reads TGTGCCAGCAGTCCACAGGGAATTGACTATGGCTACACCTTC. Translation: CASSPQGIDYGYTF.

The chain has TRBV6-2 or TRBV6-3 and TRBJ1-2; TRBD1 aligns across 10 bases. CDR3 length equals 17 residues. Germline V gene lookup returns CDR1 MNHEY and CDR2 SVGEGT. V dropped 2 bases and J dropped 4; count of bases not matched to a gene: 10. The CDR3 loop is CASSYTPGTGALYGYTF. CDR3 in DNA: TGTGCCAGCAGTTACACCCCCGGGACAGGGGCCCTCTATGGCTACACCTTC.

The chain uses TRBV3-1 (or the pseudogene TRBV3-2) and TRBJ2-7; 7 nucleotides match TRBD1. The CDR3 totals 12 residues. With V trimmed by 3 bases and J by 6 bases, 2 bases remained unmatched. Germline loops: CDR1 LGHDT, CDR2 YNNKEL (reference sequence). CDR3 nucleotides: TGTGCCAGCAGCCAGACAGGGCGCGAGCAGTACGTC. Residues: CASSQTGREQYV.